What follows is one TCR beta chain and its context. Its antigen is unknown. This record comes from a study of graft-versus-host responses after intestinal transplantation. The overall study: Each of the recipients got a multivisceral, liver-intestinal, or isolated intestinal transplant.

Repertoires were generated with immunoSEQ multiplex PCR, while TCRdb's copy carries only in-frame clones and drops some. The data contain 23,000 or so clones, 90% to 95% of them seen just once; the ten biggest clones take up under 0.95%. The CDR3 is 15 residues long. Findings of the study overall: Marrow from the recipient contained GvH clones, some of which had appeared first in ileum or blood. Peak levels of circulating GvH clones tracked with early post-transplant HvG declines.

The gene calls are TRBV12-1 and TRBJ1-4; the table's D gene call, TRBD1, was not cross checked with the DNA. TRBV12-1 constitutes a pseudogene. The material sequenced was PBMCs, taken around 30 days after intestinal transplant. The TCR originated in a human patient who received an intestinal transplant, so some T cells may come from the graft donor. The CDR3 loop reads CASSFVGTGGEKLFF. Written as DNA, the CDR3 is TGTGCCAGCAGCTTCGTGGGGACAGGGGGTGAAAAACTGTTTTTT.